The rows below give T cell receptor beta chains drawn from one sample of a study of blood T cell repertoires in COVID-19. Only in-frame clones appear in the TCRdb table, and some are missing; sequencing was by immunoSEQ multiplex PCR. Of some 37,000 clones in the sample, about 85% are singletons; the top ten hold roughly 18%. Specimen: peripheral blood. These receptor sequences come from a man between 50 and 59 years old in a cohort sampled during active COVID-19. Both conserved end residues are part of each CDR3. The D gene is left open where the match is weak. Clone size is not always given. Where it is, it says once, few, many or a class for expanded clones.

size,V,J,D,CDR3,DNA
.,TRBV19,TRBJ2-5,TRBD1,CATQTGGAETQYF,TGTGCCACCCAGACAGGGGGCGCGGAGACCCAGTACTTC
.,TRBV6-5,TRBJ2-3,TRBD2,CASSYSSGGGTDTQYF,TGTGCCAGCAGTTACTCTAGCGGGGGCGGGACAGATACGCAGTATTTT
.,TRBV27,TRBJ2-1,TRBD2,CASSRLAGDIYNEQFF,TGTGCCAGCAGTCGACTAGCGGGAGATATCTACAATGAGCAGTTCTTC
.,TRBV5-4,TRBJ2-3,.,CASSLDTGEGTDTQYF,TGTGCCAGCAGCTTGGATACGGGAGAGGGCACAGATACGCAGTATTTT
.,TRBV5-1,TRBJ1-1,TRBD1,CASSSRQGMNTEAFF,TGCGCCAGCAGCTCCCGACAGGGGATGAACACTGAAGCTTTCTTT
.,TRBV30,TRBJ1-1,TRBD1,CAWGDRLNTEAFF,TGTGCCTGGGGGGACAGGTTGAACACTGAAGCTTTCTTT
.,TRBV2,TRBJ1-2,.,CASSEDRTVNYGYTF,TGTGCCAGCAGTGAAGACCGGACAGTTAACTATGGCTACACCTTC
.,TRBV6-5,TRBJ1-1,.,CASSLIGDTEAFF,TGTGCCAGCAGTTTAATAGGGGACACTGAAGCTTTCTTT
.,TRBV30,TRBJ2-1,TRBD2,CAWSVPAGDGNEQFF,TGTGCCTGGAGTGTTCCAGCGGGAGACGGCAATGAGCAGTTCTTC
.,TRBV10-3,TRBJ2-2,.,CAIRGSGELFF,TGTGCCATCCGGGGGTCCGGGGAGCTGTTTTTT
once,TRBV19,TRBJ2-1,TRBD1,CASNRDRGFPEQFF,TGTGCCAGTAACCGGGACAGGGGTTTTCCTGAGCAGTTCTTC
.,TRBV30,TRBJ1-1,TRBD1,CAWSEQGGNTEAFF,TGTGCCTGGAGTGAACAGGGGGGGAACACTGAAGCTTTCTTT
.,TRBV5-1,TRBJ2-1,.,CASSLEYSGGWRGNEQFF,TGCGCCAGCAGCTTGGAGTACTCAGGGGGATGGAGGGGCAATGAGCAGTTCTTC
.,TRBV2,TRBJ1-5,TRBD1,CASSEVGDRVNQPQHF,TGTGCCAGCAGTGAAGTAGGGGACAGGGTTAATCAGCCCCAGCATTTT
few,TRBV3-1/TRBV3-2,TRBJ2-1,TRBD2,CASTRGLAGIEQFF,TGTGCCAGCACCCGGGGACTAGCGGGGATCGAGCAGTTCTTC
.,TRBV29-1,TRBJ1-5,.,CSVASATTGPQHF,TGCAGCGTTGCGTCTGCGACGACAGGCCCCCAGCATTTT
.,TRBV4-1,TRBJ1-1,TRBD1,CASSQEGGQPNTEAFF,TGCGCCAGCAGCCAAGAGGGGGGACAGCCGAACACTGAAGCTTTCTTT
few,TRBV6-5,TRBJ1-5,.,CASREYSNQPQHF,TGTGCCAGCAGGGAGTATAGCAATCAGCCCCAGCATTTT
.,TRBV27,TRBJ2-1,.,CASTLSGGTANEQFF,TGTGCCAGCACTCTCTCAGGGGGGACGGCCAATGAGCAGTTCTTC